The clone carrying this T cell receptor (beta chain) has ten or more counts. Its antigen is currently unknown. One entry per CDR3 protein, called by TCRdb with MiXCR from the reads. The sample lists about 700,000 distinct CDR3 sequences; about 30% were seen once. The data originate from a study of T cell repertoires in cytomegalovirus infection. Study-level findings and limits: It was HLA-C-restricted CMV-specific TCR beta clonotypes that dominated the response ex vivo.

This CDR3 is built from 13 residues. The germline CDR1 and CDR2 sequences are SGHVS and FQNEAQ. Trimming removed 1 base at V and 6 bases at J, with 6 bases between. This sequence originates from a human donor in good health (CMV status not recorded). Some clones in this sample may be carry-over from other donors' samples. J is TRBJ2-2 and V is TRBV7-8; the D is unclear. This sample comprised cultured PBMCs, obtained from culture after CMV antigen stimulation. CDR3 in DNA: TGTGCCAGCAGCTTAGATCGGGCCGGGGAGCTGTTTTTT. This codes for CASSLDRAGELFF.